A single sample is the source of the 12 T cell receptor beta chains below, sequenced in a study of OX40 agonist ivuxolimab in advanced cancers. The protocol was immunoSEQ multiplex PCR, while the TCRdb copy is restricted to in-frame clones and leaves out a portion. This sample has 74,000 or so clones, with about 93% found just once. The sample consisted of CD4+ or CD8+ T cells sorted from blood, taken in a trial of the OX40 agonist ivuxolimab. The receptor set was obtained from an adult with an advanced solid tumor such as melanoma, head and neck, liver or kidney cancer.

On this clone: This sample also contains other DNA sequences that code for the same CDR3. The rearrangement uses TRBV4-1 and TRBJ2-7; the D gene could be TRBD1 or TRBD2 (5 bases each). V was cut by 1 base and J by 2 bases, with 12 bases left in between. The CDR3 runs 15 residues. The germline CDR1 and CDR2 sequences are MGHRA and YSYEKL. The CDR3 is CASSQVAGTPYEQYF. DNA for the CDR3: TGCGCCAGCAGCCAAGTTGCAGGGACCCCCTACGAGCAGTACTTC.

This clone was observed a handful of times. DNA for the CDR3: TGTGCCAGCAGCCAACCATCCGACCTGAACACTGAAGCTTTCTTT. Protein sequence: CASSQPSDLNTEAFF. This rearrangement joins TRBV16 to TRBJ1-1; D not resolved. Germline V CDR1 and CDR2: KGHSY, FQNENV. The V end lost 2 bases, the J end lost 0 bases, and 10 bases lay between the germline ends. The length of the CDR3 is 15 residues.

The V call is TRBV10-2, the J call TRBJ1-1, with 11 nucleotides matching TRBD1. This CDR3 has 12 amino acids. Germline assignment: CDR1 WSHSY and CDR2 SAAADI. J was trimmed by 1 base and V by 11 bases; bases with no gene match: 0. Here the CDR3 reads CAGTGGNTEAFF. The CDR3 DNA is TGCGCCGGGACAGGGGGGAACACTGAAGCTTTCTTT.

About this clone itself: Within the sample, other DNA sequences also encode this same CDR3. The chain carries TRBV7-9 and TRBJ2-5; D is uncertain. This CDR3 is 15 amino acids long. Germline V gene data show CDR1 as SEHNR and CDR2 as FQNEAQ (reference sequence). Trimming removed 1 base from V and 3 bases from J, with 12 bases in between. DNA for the CDR3: TGTGCCAGCAGCTTAGTACGGTTGGCCGAAGAGACCCAGTACTTC. Its translation: CASSLVRLAEETQYF.

This chain connects TRBV28 to TRBJ1-5, with 10 bases fitting TRBD1. The junction had 5 bases not matched to a gene; V was cut back by 3 bases and J by 3 bases. The CDR3 length is 16 residues. Germline V gives CDR1 MDHEN, CDR2 SYDVKM. The CDR3: CASSFDRGRDNQPQHF. CDR3 bases: TGTGCCAGCAGTTTTGACAGGGGGCGAGACAATCAGCCCCAGCATTTT.

The rearrangement links TRBV5-1 to TRBJ2-7; perhaps TRBD1 as D (5 bases). The V end was cut by 3 bases, the J end by 2 bases, with 12 bases between. CDR1 and CDR2 from the germline V gene are SGHRS and YFSETQ. The CDR3 has 14 residues. This chain's CDR3 is CASSWGLGPYEQYF. In nucleotides, the CDR3 is TGCGCCAGCAGCTGGGGCCTCGGCCCCTACGAGCAGTACTTC.

J is TRBJ1-1 and V is TRBV9; D is unclear. This CDR3 is 15 amino acids long. Germline V gene sequence: CDR1 SGDLS, CDR2 YYNGEE. V was trimmed by 4 bases and J by 1 base, leaving 14 bases between them. As DNA, the CDR3 is TGTGCCAGCAGCCCCTGGGCACGCCGGAACACTGAAGCTTTCTTT. This encodes CASSPWARRNTEAFF.

The chain carries TRBV5-4 and TRBJ2-7; D is unresolved. Trimming left V 4 bases short and J 2 bases short, with 4 bases between. The CDR3 runs to 11 residues. Germline CDR1 reads SGHNT; CDR2 reads YYREEE (reference sequence). The CDR3: CASSPPYEQYF. The DNA for the CDR3 is TGTGCCAGCAGCCCCCCCTACGAGCAGTACTTC.

The rearrangement uses TRBV21-1 and TRBJ2-6. TRBV21-1 is marked as a pseudogene. This CDR3 region has 14 residues. Here the CDR3 DNA reads TGTGCCAGCAGCAAAACGTCCGGGGCCAACGTCCTGACTTTC. Amino acids: CASSKTSGANVLTF.

The rearrangement links TRBV28 to TRBJ2-1, with 7 bases matching TRBD1. The length of the CDR3 is 16 residues. V shed 3 bases, J shed 0 bases, and the junction held 5 bases outside the gene matches. Germline V lookup: CDR1 MDHEN, CDR2 SYDVKM. CDR3: CASSFDRVYSYNEQFF. The CDR3 DNA is TGTGCCAGCAGTTTTGACAGGGTGTACTCCTACAATGAGCAGTTCTTC.

V is TRBV6-5 and J is TRBJ2-2; unclear D gene. The germline CDR1 and CDR2 sequences are MNHEY and SVGAGI. Trimming removed 6 bases at V and 5 bases at J, with 7 bases between. This CDR3 comprises 12 residues. The CDR3 sequence is CASRPGTGELFF. The CDR3 nucleotides read TGTGCCAGCAGACCCGGAACCGGGGAGCTGTTTTTT.

The J gene is TRBJ2-5, the V gene TRBV28; TRBD2 is a possible D gene (6 bases). The V end lost 5 bases, the J end lost 2 bases, and 15 bases lay between the germline ends. Germline V gene sequence: CDR1 MDHEN, CDR2 SYDVKM. The CDR3 runs to 15 residues. The CDR3, as DNA: TGTGCCAGCAGTCGCGGGGCAGGGAGACAAGAGACCCAGTACTTC. This sequence encodes CASSRGAGRQETQYF. Combining the CDR3 with reference TRBV28 and TRBJ2-5 gives the whole variable domain DVKVTQSSRYLVKRTGEKVFLECVQDMDHENMFWYRQDPGLGLRLIYFSYDVKMKEKGDIPEGYSVSREKKERFSLILESASTNQTSMYLCASSRGAGRQETQYFGPGTRLLVL.